This T cell receptor (beta chain) was recorded in a study of blood T cell repertoires in COVID-19. Study-level information: Acute-phase and convalescent COVID-19 samples originated in the United States, Italy and Spain.

Per germline, CDR1 MDHEN and CDR2 SYDVKM. There are 13 residues in the CDR3. V shed 7 bases and J shed 6 bases, with 16 bases lying between them. Original handling: Amplification with reference gene primers provided the estimates of nucleated cell counts. The method was immunoSEQ multiplex PCR; TCRdb's version includes in-frame clones alone and lacks a portion of them. Clone size and V and J calls were adopted from that table, with D and trimming inferred from the DNA. Among 320,000 or so clones listed, around 84% were seen once. Living in about two dozen US areas, the participants were between roughly 18 and 90 years of age. Within the 2 weeks before study entry, each person in the exposed group met a COVID-19 case.

The specimen sequenced was PBMCs or T cells enriched from blood (not recorded which). The genes are TRBV28 and TRBJ2-7; D unresolved. The source is a woman aged 25 to 39 who had been exposed to COVID-19. CDR3 loop: CASITPLELEQYF. CDR3 coding DNA: TGTGCCAGCATCACGCCTTTGGAGCTCGAGCAGTACTTC.